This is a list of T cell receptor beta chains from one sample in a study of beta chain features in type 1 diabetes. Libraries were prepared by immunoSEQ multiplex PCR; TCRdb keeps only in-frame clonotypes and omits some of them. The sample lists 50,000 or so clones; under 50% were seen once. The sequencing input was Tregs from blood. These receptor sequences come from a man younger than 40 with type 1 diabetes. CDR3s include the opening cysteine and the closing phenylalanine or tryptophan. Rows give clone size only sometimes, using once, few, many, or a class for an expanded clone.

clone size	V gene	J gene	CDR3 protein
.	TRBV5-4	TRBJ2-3	CASSFGGPSSTDTQYF
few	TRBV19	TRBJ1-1	CASSSTPGVNTEAFF
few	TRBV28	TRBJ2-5	CASSLGATTRETQYF
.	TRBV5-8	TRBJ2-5	CASSFSGTSGTQQETQYF
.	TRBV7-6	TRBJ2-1	CASSPGTLSVQFF
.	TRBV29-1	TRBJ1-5	CSVAVGDQQPQHF
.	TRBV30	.	CACSGPRGNYEQYF
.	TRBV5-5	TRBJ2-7	CASSPGQSYEQYF
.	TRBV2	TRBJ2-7	CASSEVGSSYEQYF
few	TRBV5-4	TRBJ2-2	CASSLDGSGSSGELFF
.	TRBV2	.	CASSDSAANEQYF
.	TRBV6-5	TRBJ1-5	CASSLQGRSNQPQHF
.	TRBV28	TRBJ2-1	CASSPPFYMDEQFF
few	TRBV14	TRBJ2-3	CASSLRAGVWTDTQYF
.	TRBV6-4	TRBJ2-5	CASILDRPRLAETQYF
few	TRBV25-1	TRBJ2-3	CASSRTGADTQYF
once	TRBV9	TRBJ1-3	CASSGQGAAGNTIYF
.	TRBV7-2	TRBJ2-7	CASSPLTSGRHEQYF
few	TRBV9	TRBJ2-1	CASSDGRTPQQFF
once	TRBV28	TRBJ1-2	CASRESGESYGYTF
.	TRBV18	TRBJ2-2	CASSPSREGGTGELFF
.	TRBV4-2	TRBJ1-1	CASSQGGREAFF
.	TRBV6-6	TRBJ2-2	CASIETANTGELFF
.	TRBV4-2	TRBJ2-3	CASSQAGSRTTDTQYF
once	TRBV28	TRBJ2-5	CASREGTSGHQETQYF
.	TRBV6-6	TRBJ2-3	CASSKSAGAQGDTQYF
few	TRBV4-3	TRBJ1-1	CASSQGAGLNAEAFF
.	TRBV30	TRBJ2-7	CACPRLRGSRYEQYF
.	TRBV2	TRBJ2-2	CASGLGELFF
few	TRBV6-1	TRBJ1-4	CASSEARGQGLFF
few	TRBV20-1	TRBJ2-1	CSAPTPRDEFF
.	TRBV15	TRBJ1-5	CATSSRKRAENNQPQHF
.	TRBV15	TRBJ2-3	CATSRDIAAGADTQYF
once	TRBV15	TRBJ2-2	CATSRLAGGTGELFF
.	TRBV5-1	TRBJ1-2	CASSRTGIDGYTF
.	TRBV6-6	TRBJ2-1	CASSSPGAGVFF
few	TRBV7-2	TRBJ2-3	CASSFGLLDTQYF
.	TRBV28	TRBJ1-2	CASSFQQGLGYTF
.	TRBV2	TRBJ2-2	CASRGLAANTGELFF
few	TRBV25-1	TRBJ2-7	CASTLTGLAGVWF
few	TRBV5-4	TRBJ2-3	CASSFSGSGADTQYF
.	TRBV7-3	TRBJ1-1	CASSSGPSNTEAFF
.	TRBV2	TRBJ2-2	CASSKGGQINTGELFF
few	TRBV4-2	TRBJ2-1	CASSQDQASGREGLF
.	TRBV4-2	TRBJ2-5	CASSPTSQGSQETQYF
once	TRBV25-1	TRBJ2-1	CASSEFGNEQFF
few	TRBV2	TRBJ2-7	CASSAYHEQYF
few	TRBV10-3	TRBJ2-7	CAISSTGNHEQYF
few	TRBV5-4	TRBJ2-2	CASSQAGLGGELFF
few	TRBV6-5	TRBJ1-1	CASSYGTELNTEAFF
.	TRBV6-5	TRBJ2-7	CASSYSTTSYEQYF
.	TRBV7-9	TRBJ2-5	CASSLGNPGTQYF